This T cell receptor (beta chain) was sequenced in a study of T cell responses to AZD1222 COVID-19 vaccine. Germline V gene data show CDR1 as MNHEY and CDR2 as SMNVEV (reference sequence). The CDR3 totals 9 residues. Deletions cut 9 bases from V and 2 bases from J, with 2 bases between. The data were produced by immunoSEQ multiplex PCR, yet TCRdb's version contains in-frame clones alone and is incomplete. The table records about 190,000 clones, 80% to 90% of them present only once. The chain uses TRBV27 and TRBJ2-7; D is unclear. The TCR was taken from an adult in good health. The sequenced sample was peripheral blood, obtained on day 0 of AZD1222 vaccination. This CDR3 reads CASPYEQYF. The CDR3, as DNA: TGTGCCAGTCCCTACGAGCAGTACTTC.